Described below is a single TCR beta chain sequence and its context. Its target antigen remains unknown. No much larger clone exists at a distance of one base, and base qualities are not known. The data stem from a study of identical twins (dated by TCRdb to the mid-2010s). A note on the overall study: To test whether fetal clonotypes persist, this study deep-sequenced TCR alpha and beta repertoires from monozygotic twins, from unrelated adults of various ages, and from cord blood. Replicate twin experiments were performed at different times using different library preparation protocols to rule out contamination. The paper as a whole reports these results and caveats: Abundant cord blood beta clonotypes had fewer insertions, young adult naive repertoires showed a similar but weaker trend, and memory repertoires showed no such trend. The excess sharing between twins in beta out-of-frame sequences was weaker because fewer shared sequences reduced the signal-to-noise ratio. Invariant T cells such as MAIT and iNKT could partly confound zero-insertion analyses, although diverse VJ usage argued against such confounding for most clonotypes. Recombination models systematically underestimated out-of-frame TCR alpha sharing in monozygotic twins but agreed with sharing between unrelated individuals. Because the same donors could not be followed over many years, conclusions were based on cross-sectional statistical analysis. Compared with coincidental sharing between unrelated individuals, out-of-frame TCR alpha sequences shared between twins had an excess of sequences with low generation probability.

The library was obtained by 5' RACE. Sequencing used an Illumina HiSeq 2000. A universal primer binding site was introduced by template switching, and a unique molecular identifier was present in the final cDNA, enabling accurate counting of TCR cDNA molecules. Specific primers in the conserved constant-segment region were used to synthesize first-strand cDNA for the TCR alpha and beta chains. Each cDNA library was double barcoded, with a SMART-Mk sample barcode plus Illumina barcodes, to control for contamination. TruSeq adapter sequences along with Illumina sample barcodes were introduced in two successive PCR steps. The Illumina HiSeq platform was used with custom primers to sequence TCR alpha and beta cDNA libraries. Concerning the study's data processing: Unique molecular identifiers were extracted from raw reads with MiGEC, and CDR3 positions were determined with MiXCR. Recombination models were inferred per individual with the repgenHMM and IGoR tools using an EM algorithm. The tcR package in R was used for shared clonotype analysis, with sharing normalized by the product of cloneset sizes. Out-of-frame nonproductive sequences were analyzed to study raw recombination free of thymic and clonal selection effects. The raw public reads went through TCRdb reprocessing: fastp at Q25, MiXCR clone calling, in-frame beta chains kept. Every entry covers one CDR3 protein and lists the most common genes and DNA from its rows. TCRdb's processing, not the authors' own work, is the source of the V and J calls. The sample table lists 700,000 or so distinct CDR3 sequences, 21% of them with a count of one. 4% to 5.5% of the sample goes to the ten largest clones.

Only healthy Caucasian donors were included. The twin cohort consisted of three pairs of female monozygotic twins, all aged roughly 18 to 30 years. Peripheral blood mononuclear cells were used as the source from which RNA for TCR libraries was isolated. The same data also went into a second study, on T cells expressing NK-cell markers. The second study, in turn, reports: Three sorted T-cell subsets (CD3+CD56+NKG2C+, CD3+CD56+NKG2C- and CD3+CD56-NKG2C+) from about 8 donors had their TCR beta-chain repertoires profiled. Among the eight sequenced donors, seven were HCMV-seropositive and one was HCMV-seronegative. To restrict sorting to alphabetaTCR-expressing T cells, an anti-gammadeltaTCR antibody was added in several experiments. In over five donors, the dominant CD3+CD56+NKG2C+ clonotypes were found to rank among the top 10 CD8+ clonotypes and to make up about 1.0-7.5% of CD8+ T cells. Those dominant clonotypes were again the most abundant among CD3+CD56-NKG2C+ cells in a few donors, at roughly 25-65%. Whether the expanded NKG2C-expressing T cell clones were specific for HCMV antigens was left unclear. The eight sequenced donors were randomly selected healthy volunteers, three men and five women. HCMV serostatus was determined by detecting HCMV-specific IgG in serum with a commercial ELISA kit. For about six donors, bulk peripheral blood T-cell repertoires were also sequenced from unsorted PBMC. MIGEC handled demultiplexing of the reads and grouping by UMI, while MiTCR was used to assemble and quantify clonotypes. To exclude erroneous sequences, only TCR cDNA sequences supported by at least two reads were retained. The tcR package was used for downstream repertoire analysis, with clonotypes matched between fractions based on CDR3 nucleotide sequence plus V segment. VDJmatch was used to annotate antigen specificity against VDJdb, with one amino acid substitution in CDR3 permitted.

Sequenced: PBMCs. The TCR comes from a woman in her late teens or twenties in good health.

The DNA reads TGTGCCAGCAGCCCGCCGGGACAGGGCTCCTACGAGCAGTACTTC. Translated, this is CASSPPGQGSYEQYF. The chain is assembled from TRBV4-2 and TRBJ2-7; 9 bases in the middle match TRBD1. V is trimmed back by 4 bases and J by 0 bases, and the junction contains 4 bases that no gene match accounts for. The germline V gene sets CDR1 to LGHNA and CDR2 to YNFKEQ. The CDR3 runs 15 residues from the cysteine to the phenylalanine. Here the CDR3 DNA is all that survives: 45 bases in frame from base 1.